Below are 23 T cell receptor beta chains sequenced from a single sample in a study of long-term antiretroviral therapy in people with HIV. An immunoSEQ assay, version v3.0, was performed at survey level. Only in-frame clones appear in the TCRdb table, and some are missing; sequencing was by immunoSEQ multiplex PCR. The sample lists tens of thousands of clones; more than 65% were seen once. Sequencing used unsorted PBMCs, obtained 3 years after starting antiretroviral therapy. The receptors come from a man aged 50-59 years with HIV.

This clone was observed a few times. The genes are TRBV7-9 and TRBJ1-3; D may be TRBD1 (5 bases). Germline loops: CDR1 SEHNR, CDR2 FQNEAQ (reference sequence). CDR3 length: 15 residues. Trimming pared 1 base from V and 1 base from J, leaving 8 bases between. CDR3 bases: TGTGCCAGCAGCTTAGGGGGGTTGTCTGGAAACACCATATATTTT. It translates to CASSLGGLSGNTIYF.

Worth noting for this clone: Germline and junction disagree at one end, which may indicate a read error. Here the CDR3 reads CSARWDSF. The CDR3, as DNA: TGCAGTGCTAGATGGGACAGCTTC. V and J are TRBV20-1 and TRBJ1-2; 7 bases fit TRBD1. This CDR3 has 8 amino acids. CDR1 and CDR2 from the germline V gene are DFQATT and SNEGSKA (reference sequence).

For the CDR3, the DNA is TGTGCCAGCAGTGAAACAGGGGTCAGCCCCCCTAGCAATCAGCCCCAGCATTTT. This encodes CASSETGVSPPSNQPQHF. The J gene is TRBJ1-5, the V gene TRBV2; 7 bases are shared with TRBD1. The CDR3 runs 18 residues. The germline V gene encodes CDR1 SNHLY and CDR2 FYNNEI. With 2 bases clipped from V and 0 bases from J, the junction kept 10 bases outside the gene matches.

The V and J genes are TRBV4-3 and TRBJ2-7, with TRBD2 matching over 10 bases. Germline CDR1 LGHNA, CDR2 YSLEER. The V segment lost 2 bases and the J segment 2 bases; nucleotides outside the gene matches: 18. CDR3 size: 20 residues. The CDR3 nucleotides are TGCGCCAGCAGCCAAAAATTCAACCCTAGACTAGCGGGCCCCACCTACGAGCAGTACTTC. Translating gives CASSQKFNPRLAGPTYEQYF.

The chain is built from TRBV28 and TRBJ2-7; D gene unclear. The germline V and J ends were trimmed by 8 bases and 5 bases, with 16 bases remaining between them. The CDR3 is 13 amino acids. CDR1 is MDHEN, CDR2 SYDVKM, per germline. CDR3 DNA sequence: TGTGCCAGCCGTGGCCCCTTGGGTCACGAGCAGTACTTC. Amino acid sequence: CASRGPLGHEQYF. The full variable domain, its missing parts supplied by reference TRBV28 and TRBJ2-7, is DVKVTQSSRYLVKRTGEKVFLECVQDMDHENMFWYRQDPGLGLRLIYFSYDVKMKEKGDIPEGYSVSREKKERFSLILESASTNQTSMYLCASRGPLGHEQYFGPGTRLTVT.

This clone appeared once. This chain joins TRBV11-3 and TRBJ2-1, with unresolved D. Trimming pared 0 bases from V and 6 bases from J, leaving 6 bases between. From germline, CDR1 is SGHNT and CDR2 YENEEA. The CDR3 spans 13 residues. CDR3 amino acids: CASSLDSFNEQFF. The CDR3 nucleotides are TGTGCCAGCAGCTTAGACTCTTTCAATGAGCAGTTCTTC.

The chain is built from TRBV10-3 and TRBJ1-1; TRBD1 might be the D (6 bases). The CDR3 loop spans 14 amino acids. V lost 5 bases, J lost 1 base, and 11 bases lay in between. Germline V lookup: CDR1 ENHRY, CDR2 SYGVKD. The CDR3 reads CAISNRVENTEAFF. CDR3 nucleotide sequence: TGTGCCATCAGTAACAGGGTGGAGAACACTGAAGCTTTCTTT.

The J gene is TRBJ2-3, the V gene TRBV7-9; TRBD1 matches 7 bases. The germline gives CDR1 SEHNR, CDR2 FQNEAQ (reference sequence). The V segment lost 7 bases and the J segment 0 bases; nucleotides outside the gene matches: 10. The CDR3 extends over 16 amino acids. CDR3 in DNA: TGTGCCAGCACCACAGGGTGGACAGGTAGCACAGATACGCAGTATTTT. Translated, it gives CASTTGWTGSTDTQYF. Drawing the rest from reference TRBV7-9 and TRBJ2-3, the complete variable domain is DTGVSQNPRHKITKRGQNVTFRCDPISEHNRLYWYRQTLGQGPEFLTYFQNEAQLEKSRLLSDRFSAERPKGSFSTLEIQRTEQGDSAMYLCASTTGWTGSTDTQYFGPGTRLTVL.

The chain combines TRBV10-1 with TRBJ2-3, with D possibly matching TRBD1 (5 bases). Germline V gene lookup returns CDR1 WNHNN and CDR2 SYGVQD (reference sequence). There are 13 residues in the CDR3. The V and J ends lost 4 bases and 4 bases respectively, with 9 bases between them. The CDR3 spells CASSGTPPDTQYF. The CDR3 DNA is TGCGCCAGCAGTGGGACACCGCCAGATACGCAGTATTTT.

There are a few counts of this clone. V usage is TRBV28 and J usage is TRBJ1-2; D is unclear. The CDR3 extends over 14 amino acids. Germline CDR1 MDHEN, CDR2 SYDVKM. V was trimmed by 3 bases and J by 4 bases, leaving 12 bases between them. The CDR3 DNA follows: TGTGCCAGCAGTTTGCGCCGATCCAGCTATGGCTACACCTTC. Translating it yields CASSLRRSSYGYTF.

J is TRBJ1-2 and V is TRBV7-9, with TRBD1 matching 8 bases. This CDR3 has 14 residues. CDR1 is SEHNR, CDR2 FQNEAQ, per germline (reference sequence). Trimming took 3 bases from V and 3 from J; bases not matched to a gene: 3. Here the CDR3 reads CASSFSQGDYGYTF. CDR3 nucleotide sequence: TGTGCCAGCAGCTTCTCACAGGGGGACTATGGCTACACCTTC. Full variable domain (remainder filled in from reference TRBV7-9 and TRBJ1-2): DTGVSQNPRHKITKRGQNVTFRCDPISEHNRLYWYRQTLGQGPEFLTYFQNEAQLEKSRLLSDRFSAERPKGSFSTLEIQRTEQGDSAMYLCASSFSQGDYGYTFGSGTRLTVV.

This sequence joins TRBV4-1 and TRBJ2-5, with D unresolved. CDR1 and CDR2 from the germline V gene are MGHRA and YSYEKL. V was clipped by 0 bases and J by 6 bases, with 8 bases between them. CDR3 size: 13 residues. The chain's CDR3 is CASSQEVGKTQYF. Here the CDR3 DNA reads TGCGCCAGCAGCCAAGAAGTAGGGAAGACCCAGTACTTC.

The CDR3 coding sequence is TGTGCCAGCAGTATGACCCCCGGCTCTGGAAACACCATATATTTT. Its translation: CASSMTPGSGNTIYF. The chain employs TRBV7-9 and TRBJ1-3; D not certain. The CDR3 length is 15 residues. The V end lost 6 bases, the J end lost 0 bases, and 12 bases lay between the germline ends. Germline V gene lookup returns CDR1 SEHNR and CDR2 FQNEAQ (reference sequence).

This rearrangement joins TRBV10-3 to TRBJ2-2; 8 bases agree with TRBD2. The CDR3 loop spans 15 amino acids. Losses at the gene ends were 4 bases for V and 4 bases for J; bases not matched to a gene: 5. Germline CDR1 ENHRY, CDR2 SYGVKD. The CDR3 here is CAISAREVSTGELFF. CDR3 in DNA: TGTGCCATCAGTGCGCGGGAGGTGAGCACCGGGGAGCTGTTTTTT.

CDR3 bases: TGCAGCGTTCAGGACAGTTATAGCAATCAGCCCCAGCATTTT. Translated, it gives CSVQDSYSNQPQHF. The chain combines TRBV29-1 with TRBJ1-5; D perhaps matches TRBD1 (6 bases). CDR1 and CDR2 from the germline V gene are SQVTM and ANQGSEA. The CDR3 totals 14 residues. The V end was cut by 5 bases, the J end by 0 bases, with 11 bases between.

V is TRBV4-1 and J is TRBJ1-5, with no clear D. Trimming took off 2 bases at V and 4 bases at J, with 12 bases between the two ends. This CDR3 is 15 amino acids long. Germline loops: CDR1 MGHRA, CDR2 YSYEKL. The CDR3 sequence is CASSQFGQENQPQHF. For the CDR3, the DNA is TGCGCCAGCAGCCAATTTGGTCAGGAGAATCAGCCCCAGCATTTT.

As DNA, the CDR3 is TGTGCCAGCAGTTCCCATACAGGGCCCGGGGAGCTGTTTTTT. This translates into CASSSHTGPGELFF. This sequence joins TRBV6-5 and TRBJ2-2, with D tentatively TRBD1 (6 bases). CDR3 length: 14 amino acids. From germline, CDR1 is MNHEY and CDR2 SVGAGI. Trimming left V 4 bases short and J 6 bases short, with 12 bases between.

The chain combines TRBV6-5 with TRBJ2-5; no definite D call. Germline CDR1 reads MNHEY; CDR2 reads SVGAGI. The CDR3 is 15 amino acids. The ends were cut back, 0 bases at V and 4 bases at J, with 12 bases in the middle. CDR3 sequence (DNA): TGTGCCAGCAGTTACTCAGCCCCGAGAGGAGAGACCCAGTACTTC. Translation gives CASSYSAPRGETQYF.

CDR3 region: CATSRDVNTEAFF. DNA of the CDR3: TGTGCCACCAGCAGAGATGTTAACACTGAAGCTTTCTTT. The rearrangement links TRBV15 to TRBJ1-1; D gene ambiguous. Germline V lookup: CDR1 LNHNV, CDR2 YYDKDF (reference sequence). V lost 0 bases to trimming and J lost 2 bases, with 4 bases between them. The CDR3 consists of 13 residues. The full variable domain, rest sourced from reference TRBV15 and TRBJ1-1, is DAMVIQNPRYQVTQFGKPVTLSCSQTLNHNVMYWYQQKSSQAPKLLFHYYDKDFNNEADTPDNFQSRRPNTSFCFLDIRSPGLGDTAMYLCATSRDVNTEAFFGQGTRLTVV.

The chain has TRBV6-6 and TRBJ1-1; D is unclear. Trimming took 7 bases from V and 3 from J, leaving 12 bases between them. The CDR3 is made up of 13 amino acids. Germline CDR1 and CDR2: MNHNY and SVGAGI (reference sequence). In nucleotides, the CDR3 is TGTGCCAGCATTCCCGGGGTTGACACTGAAGCTTTCTTT. Its protein is CASIPGVDTEAFF.

This clone showed up just a few times. DNA for the CDR3: TGTGCCAGCAGCTTAGCAGGATATTATGGCTACACCTTC. Protein: CASSLAGYYGYTF. The chain employs TRBV7-2 and TRBJ1-2; D not certain. Per germline, CDR1 SGHTA and CDR2 FQGNSA. V dropped 0 bases and J dropped 5 bases, with 7 bases sitting between them. The CDR3 has 13 amino acids.

This chain uses TRBV9 with TRBJ1-1, with unresolved D. This CDR3 region has 15 residues. Looked up from germline, CDR1 is SGDLS and CDR2 is YYNGEE. Trimming stripped 2 bases from V and 5 bases from J, with 16 bases between. Written as DNA, the CDR3 is TGTGCCAGCAGCGTGGACTACCCTCTGAGTACTGAAGCTTTCTTT. This sequence encodes CASSVDYPLSTEAFF.

This clone was detected only once. The CDR3 sequence is CASKRLAGHYEQYF. The CDR3 DNA reads as TGTGCCAGCAAACGACTAGCGGGACACTACGAGCAGTACTTC. The chain is built from TRBV28 and TRBJ2-7; 11 bases line up with TRBD2. After removal of 7 bases from V and 3 bases from J, the junction contained 5 bases not matched to a gene. Per germline, CDR1 MDHEN and CDR2 SYDVKM. The CDR3 has 14 amino acids.